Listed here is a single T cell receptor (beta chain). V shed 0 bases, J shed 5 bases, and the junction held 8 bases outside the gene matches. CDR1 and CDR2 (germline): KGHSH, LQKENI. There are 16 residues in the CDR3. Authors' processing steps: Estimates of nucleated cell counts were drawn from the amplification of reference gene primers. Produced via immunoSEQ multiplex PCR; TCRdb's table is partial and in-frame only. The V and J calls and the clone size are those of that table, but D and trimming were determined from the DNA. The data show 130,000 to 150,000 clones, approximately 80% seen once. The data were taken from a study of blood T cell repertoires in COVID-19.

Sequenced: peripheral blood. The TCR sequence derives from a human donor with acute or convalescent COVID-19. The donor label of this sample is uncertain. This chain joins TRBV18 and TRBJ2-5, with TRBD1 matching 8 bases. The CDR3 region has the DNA TGTGCCAGCTCACCACCGAGGACAGGGTTAGGCGAGACCCAGTACTTC. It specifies CASSPPRTGLGETQYF.